Presented here are 5 T cell receptor beta chains from one specimen sequenced in a study of breast tumors, draining lymph nodes, adjacent tissues. Breast cancer patients provided tissue from their axillary draining lymph nodes. Each CDR3 protein is one row after TCRdb ran MiXCR on the multiplex PCR reads. The table includes some 100,000 distinct CDR3 sequences, 21% detected once. Sequencing input: axillary lymph node tissue. These receptors came from a female donor with breast cancer. Some clones in this sample may be carry-over from other donors' samples.

The sample holds many counts of this clonotype. The chain recombines TRBV9 with TRBJ2-7; D is undetermined. CDR1 SGDLS and CDR2 YYNGEE come from the germline V gene. Trimming took 4 bases from V and 5 from J, leaving 16 bases between them. CDR3 length: 14 residues. CDR3 protein: CASSTLALDDEQYF. CDR3 sequence (DNA): TGTGCCAGCAGCACCCTGGCCTTAGACGACGAGCAGTACTTC.

A remark on this clonotype: A much larger clone differs from this one at a single base, so this may be a read error. The V call is TRBV5-1, the J call TRBJ2-1, with 7 bases that match TRBD2. The CDR3 totals 14 residues. Trimming took 2 bases from V and 8 from J; bases not matched to a gene: 7. Germline V gene sequence: CDR1 SGHRS, CDR2 YFSETQ. The CDR3 DNA reads as TGCGCCAGCAGCTTAGCGGGGAGACTCGATGAGCAGTTCTTC. As protein: CASSLAGRLDEQFF.

This clonotype was recorded at least ten times. V is TRBV7-9 and J is TRBJ2-6; D call uncertain. This CDR3 spans 16 amino acids. Per germline, CDR1 SEHNR and CDR2 FQNEAQ (reference sequence). Trimming took off 1 base at V and 0 bases at J, with 7 bases between the two ends. The CDR3 loop is CASSLVVGSGANVLTF. The CDR3 bases are TGTGCCAGCAGCTTAGTGGTCGGCTCTGGGGCCAACGTCCTGACTTTC. Full variable domain (rest looked up from reference TRBV7-9 and TRBJ2-6): DTGVSQNPRHKITKRGQNVTFRCDPISEHNRLYWYRQTLGQGPEFLTYFQNEAQLEKSRLLSDRFSAERPKGSFSTLEIQRTEQGDSAMYLCASSLVVGSGANVLTFGAGSRLTVL.

The V gene is TRBV2, the J gene TRBJ2-3; TRBD2 agrees at 8 bases. The CDR3 is 16 amino acids. Germline CDR1 SNHLY, CDR2 FYNNEI. The ends lost 3 bases at V and 5 bases at J; junction bases unmatched: 10. The CDR3 protein is CASSDYPGGDGDTQYF. CDR3 sequence (DNA): TGTGCCAGCAGTGATTACCCCGGGGGGGATGGAGATACGCAGTATTTT.

This clonotype was seen many times. The rearrangement uses TRBV9 and TRBJ2-1, with 9 bases matching TRBD1. Germline CDR1 SGDLS, CDR2 YYNGEE. After removal of 3 bases from V and 4 bases from J, the junction contained 5 bases not matched to a gene. The CDR3 consists of 15 residues. The CDR3 here is CASSAGQGRYNEQFF. In DNA form, the CDR3 reads TGTGCCAGCAGCGCCGGACAGGGGAGGTACAATGAGCAGTTCTTC.